A single sample gave rise to the 7 T cell receptor beta chains below, sequenced in a study of CD8 T cells in Susac syndrome. The RNA input was roughly 0.45 to 1 ug, and it was reverse transcribed with random hexamers. TCRdb independently ran MiXCR on the immunoSEQ multiplex PCR reads; one entry per CDR3 protein. Of 180,000 or so distinct CDR3 sequences listed, around 94% are singletons. Input material: CD4+ T cells from PBMCs. These receptors came from a human donor in good health.

In this sample, this clonotype turned up once. The J gene is TRBJ2-7, the V gene TRBV10-2; the match to TRBD2 covers 11 bases. Germline V lookup: CDR1 WSHSY, CDR2 SAAADI. V shed 7 bases, J shed 4 bases, and the junction held 6 bases outside the gene matches. The CDR3 length is 14 residues. CDR3 sequence reads: CASIETSGVYEQYF. The CDR3 region has the DNA TGCGCCAGCATCGAGACTAGCGGGGTATACGAGCAGTACTTC.

V is TRBV7-2 and J is TRBJ1-2; 7 nucleotides align to TRBD1. Per the germline V gene, CDR1 is SGHTA and CDR2 is FQGNSA. The CDR3 extends over 14 amino acids. The J segment lost 6 bases and the V segment lost 5 bases, leaving 9 bases of the junction unmatched. The chain's CDR3 is CASSPQDRQHGYTF. CDR3 coding DNA: TGTGCCAGCAGCCCCCAGGACAGGCAGCATGGCTACACCTTC.

This sequence joins TRBV4-2 and TRBJ1-2, with a weak D call TRBD1 (6 bases). V lost 0 bases, J lost 8 bases, and 13 bases lay in between. Germline CDR1 LGHNA, CDR2 YNFKEQ. This CDR3 is 14 amino acids long. The CDR3 loop is CASSQDVGADGYTF. The CDR3 nucleotides read TGTGCCAGCAGCCAAGATGTGGGGGCTGACGGCTACACCTTC.

CDR3 nucleotide sequence: TGTGCCATACACAGGGGCCGGGACACTGAAGCTTTCTTT. Residues: CAIHRGRDTEAFF. The V gene is TRBV10-3, the J gene TRBJ1-1, with 7 bases lining up with TRBD1. The germline CDR1 and CDR2 sequences are ENHRY and SYGVKD. The V and J ends lost 9 bases and 3 bases, in that order; junction bases with no gene match: 7. The CDR3 runs to 13 residues.

The chain has TRBV20-1 and TRBJ2-3; 10 positions match TRBD2. Germline CDR1 DFQATT, CDR2 SNEGSKA (reference sequence). The CDR3 runs 13 residues. V was pared by 5 bases and J by 6 bases, with 5 bases of the junction left unmatched. CDR3 sequence: CSAALAGGDTQYF. Here the CDR3 DNA reads TGCAGTGCTGCGTTAGCGGGGGGTGATACGCAGTATTTT.

This sequence joins TRBV13 and TRBJ2-7; 10 bases align to TRBD2. With 5 bases clipped from V and 2 bases from J, the junction kept 3 bases outside the gene matches. Germline V gene lookup returns CDR1 PRHDT and CDR2 FYEKMQ (reference sequence). This CDR3 has 14 residues. CDR3 loop: CASSERGGPYEQYF. The CDR3 DNA reads TGTGCCAGCAGCGAGCGGGGGGGTCCCTACGAGCAGTACTTC.

This clonotype was picked up one time. The V and J genes are TRBV6-5 and TRBJ2-7, with 7 bases aligning to TRBD1. CDR1 is MNHEY and CDR2 is SVGAGI in the germline V gene. The CDR3 totals 13 residues. The ends lost 2 bases at V and 6 bases at J; junction bases unmatched: 4. The CDR3 region is CASSYDRVAEQYF. As DNA, the CDR3 is TGTGCCAGCAGTTACGACAGGGTGGCCGAGCAGTACTTC.